This T cell receptor (beta chain) came from a study of blood T cell repertoires in COVID-19. As for the study in general: Some COVID-19 samples were acute and others convalescent; all came from the United States, Italy and Spain. PBMCs, B-cell-depleted T cells, or T cells were the source of the cDNA or gDNA that made up the material.

This CDR3 region has 14 residues. V gave up 2 bases and J gave up 3 bases, with 8 bases separating them. Germline CDR1 SGHTA, CDR2 FQGNSA. Sequenced by immunoSEQ multiplex PCR; TCRdb stores in-frame clones only, minus some. In the table there are about 220,000 clones, 80% to 90% of which are singletons. Participant-given clinical history determined each cohort assignment. The chain carries TRBV7-2 and TRBJ2-1; no definite D call. This receptor was taken from a woman aged 30 to 39 with acute COVID-19. The sequenced material came from PBMCs or T cells enriched from blood (not recorded which). The CDR3 is CASSLLQSYNEQFF. DNA for the CDR3: TGTGCCAGCAGCTTATTACAGAGCTACAATGAGCAGTTCTTC.